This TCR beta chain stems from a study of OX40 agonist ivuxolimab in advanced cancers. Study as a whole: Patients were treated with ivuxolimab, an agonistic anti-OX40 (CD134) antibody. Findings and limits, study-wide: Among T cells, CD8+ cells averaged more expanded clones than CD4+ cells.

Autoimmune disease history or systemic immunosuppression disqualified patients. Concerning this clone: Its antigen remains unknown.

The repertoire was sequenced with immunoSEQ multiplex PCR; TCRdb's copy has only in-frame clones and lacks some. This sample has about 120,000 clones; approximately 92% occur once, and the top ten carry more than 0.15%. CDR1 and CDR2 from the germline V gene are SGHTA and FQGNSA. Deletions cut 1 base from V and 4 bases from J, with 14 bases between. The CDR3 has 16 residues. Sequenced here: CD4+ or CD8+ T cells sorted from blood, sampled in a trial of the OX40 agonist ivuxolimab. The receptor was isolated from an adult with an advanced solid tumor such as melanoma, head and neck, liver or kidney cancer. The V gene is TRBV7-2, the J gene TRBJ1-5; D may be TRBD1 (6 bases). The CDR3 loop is CASSLGYRVGNQPQHF. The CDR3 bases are TGTGCCAGCAGCTTAGGATACAGGGTGGGGAATCAGCCCCAGCATTTT.